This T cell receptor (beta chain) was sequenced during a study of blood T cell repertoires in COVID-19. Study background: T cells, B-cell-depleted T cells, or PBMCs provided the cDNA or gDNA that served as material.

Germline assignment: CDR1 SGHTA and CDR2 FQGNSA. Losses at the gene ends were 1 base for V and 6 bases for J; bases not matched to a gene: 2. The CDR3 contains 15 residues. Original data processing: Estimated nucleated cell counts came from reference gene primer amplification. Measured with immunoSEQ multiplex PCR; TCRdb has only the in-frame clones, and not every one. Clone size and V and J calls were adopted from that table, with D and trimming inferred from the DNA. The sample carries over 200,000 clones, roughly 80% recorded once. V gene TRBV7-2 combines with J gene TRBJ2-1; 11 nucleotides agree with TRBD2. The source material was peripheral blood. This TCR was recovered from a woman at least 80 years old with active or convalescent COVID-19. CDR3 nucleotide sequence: TGTGCCAGCAGCTTAGTAGCGGGAGGGCGCAATGAGCAGTTCTTC. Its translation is CASSLVAGGRNEQFF.